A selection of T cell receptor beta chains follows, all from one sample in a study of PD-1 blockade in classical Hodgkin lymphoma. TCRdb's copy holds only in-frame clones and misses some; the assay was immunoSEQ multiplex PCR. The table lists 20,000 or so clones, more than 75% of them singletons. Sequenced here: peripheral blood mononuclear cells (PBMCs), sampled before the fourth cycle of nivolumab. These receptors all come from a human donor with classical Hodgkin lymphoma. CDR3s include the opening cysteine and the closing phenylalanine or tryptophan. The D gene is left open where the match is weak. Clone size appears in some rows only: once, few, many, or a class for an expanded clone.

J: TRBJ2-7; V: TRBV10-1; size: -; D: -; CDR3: CASSVRGRRAQYF; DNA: TGCGCCAGCAGTGTTAGGGGCCGCCGAGCGCAGTACTTC
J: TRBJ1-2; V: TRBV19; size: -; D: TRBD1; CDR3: CASSIDRDRGESGYTF; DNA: TGTGCCAGTAGTATAGATCGGGACAGGGGAGAGAGTGGCTACACCTTC
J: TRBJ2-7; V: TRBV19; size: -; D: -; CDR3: CASSIRSTTSYEQYF; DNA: TGTGCCAGTAGTATAAGGTCCACTACCTCCTACGAGCAGTACTTC
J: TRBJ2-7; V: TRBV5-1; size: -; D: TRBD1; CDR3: CASSLSPFGQGAYEQYF; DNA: TGCGCCAGCAGCTTGTCCCCTTTTGGGCAGGGGGCGTACGAGCAGTACTTC
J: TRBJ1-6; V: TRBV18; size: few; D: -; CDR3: CASSGNGQPPLHF; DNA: TGTGCCAGCTCAGGAAATGGCCAGCCACCCCTCCACTTT
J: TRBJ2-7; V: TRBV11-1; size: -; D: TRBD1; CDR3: CASRPYRGHYYEQYF; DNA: TGTGCCAGCAGGCCCTACAGGGGCCACTACTACGAGCAGTACTTC
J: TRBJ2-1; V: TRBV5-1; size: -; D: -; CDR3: CASSSTLNEQFF; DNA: TGCGCCAGCAGCTCCACACTGAATGAGCAGTTCTTC
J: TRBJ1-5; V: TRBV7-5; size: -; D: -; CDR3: CVRSLGHRGGSWDSNQPQHF; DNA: TGTGTCAGAAGCTTAGGACACAGGGGGGGGAGCTGGGATAGCAATCAGCCCCAGCATTTT
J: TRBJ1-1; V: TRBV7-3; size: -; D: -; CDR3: CASSLRAGQGEAFF; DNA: TGTGCCAGCAGCTTAAGAGCCGGTCAGGGTGAAGCTTTCTTT
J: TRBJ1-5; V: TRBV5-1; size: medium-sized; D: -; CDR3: CASSLDGQGGGQPQHF; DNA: TGCGCCAGCAGCTTGGATGGTCAGGGCGGAGGTCAGCCCCAGCATTTT
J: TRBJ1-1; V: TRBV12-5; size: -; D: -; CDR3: CASGRAQGPGTEAFF; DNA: TGTGCTAGTGGCCGGGCACAGGGACCGGGCACTGAAGCTTTCTTT
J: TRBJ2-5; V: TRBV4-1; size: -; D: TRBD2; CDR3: CASSQASGRGETQYF; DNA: TGCGCCAGCAGCCAGGCTAGCGGGAGGGGCGAGACCCAGTACTTC
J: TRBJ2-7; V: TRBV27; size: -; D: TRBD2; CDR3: CASRVTTSGIYEQYF; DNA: TGTGCCAGCAGAGTGACGACTAGCGGGATTTACGAGCAGTACTTC
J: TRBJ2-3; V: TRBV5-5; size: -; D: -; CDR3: CASMGRPWGTDTQYF; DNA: TGTGCCAGCATGGGACGGCCGTGGGGCACAGATACGCAGTATTTT
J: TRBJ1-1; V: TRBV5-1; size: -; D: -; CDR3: CASSLAGRGARTEAFF; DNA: TGCGCCAGCAGCTTGGCCGGTCGGGGCGCGAGGACTGAAGCTTTCTTT
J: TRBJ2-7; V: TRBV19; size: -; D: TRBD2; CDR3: CASSMGLAVPYEQYF; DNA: TGTGCCAGTAGTATGGGACTAGCGGTTCCCTACGAGCAGTACTTC
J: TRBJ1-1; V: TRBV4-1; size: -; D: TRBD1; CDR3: CASSLLGGQLNTEAFF; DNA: TGCGCCAGCAGCCTTCTCGGGGGACAGTTGAACACTGAAGCTTTCTTT
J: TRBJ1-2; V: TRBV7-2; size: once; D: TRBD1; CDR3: CASSRSGTGTYGYTF; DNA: TGTGCCAGCAGCAGATCCGGGACAGGGACTTATGGCTACACCTTC
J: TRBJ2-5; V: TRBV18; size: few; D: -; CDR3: CASSTSKGLDQETQYF; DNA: TGTGCCAGCTCAACCTCGAAGGGGCTAGACCAAGAGACCCAGTACTTC
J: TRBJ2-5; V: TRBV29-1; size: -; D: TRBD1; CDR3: CSVGQGGLRETQYF; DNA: TGCAGCGTTGGACAGGGCGGGCTGCGAGAGACCCAGTACTTC
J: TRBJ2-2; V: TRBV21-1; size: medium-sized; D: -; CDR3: CASSKDPAGVLVTGELFF; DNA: TGTGCCAGCAGCAAAGATCCAGCGGGGGTGCTTGTCACCGGGGAGCTGTTTTTT
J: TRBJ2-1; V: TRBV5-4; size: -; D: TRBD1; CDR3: CASSLNRGPRDEQFF; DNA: TGTGCCAGCAGCTTGAATAGGGGGCCCCGTGATGAGCAGTTCTTC
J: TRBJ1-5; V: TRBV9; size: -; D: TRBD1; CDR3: CARDAGTGYQPQHF; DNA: TGTGCCAGGGACGCCGGGACAGGCTATCAGCCCCAGCATTTT
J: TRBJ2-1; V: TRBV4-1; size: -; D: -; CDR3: CASSQVKGRDGPYNEQFF; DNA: TGCGCCAGCAGCCAAGTGAAGGGACGGGACGGCCCTTACAATGAGCAGTTCTTC
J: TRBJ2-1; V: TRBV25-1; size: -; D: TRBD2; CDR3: CASSGASGVNEQFF; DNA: TGTGCCAGCAGTGGAGCTAGCGGGGTGAATGAGCAGTTCTTC
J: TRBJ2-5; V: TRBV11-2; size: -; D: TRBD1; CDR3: CASSFSGTGPETQYF; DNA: TGTGCCAGCAGCTTCTCCGGGACAGGGCCGGAGACCCAGTACTTC
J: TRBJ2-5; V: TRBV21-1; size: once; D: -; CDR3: CASSKEGQGFSGQETQYF; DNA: TGTGCCAGCAGCAAAGAGGGACAGGGCTTTTCAGGCCAAGAGACCCAGTACTTC
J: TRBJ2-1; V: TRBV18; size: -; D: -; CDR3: CASSPNSAGQHNEQFF; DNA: TGTGCCAGCTCACCAAACTCAGCGGGCCAACACAATGAGCAGTTCTTC
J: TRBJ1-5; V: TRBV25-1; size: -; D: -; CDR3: CASSESGWRGNQPQHF; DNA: TGTGCCAGCAGTGAATCGGGTTGGAGGGGCAATCAGCCCCAGCATTTT
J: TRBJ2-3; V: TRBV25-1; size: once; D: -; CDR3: CASSERGRGGDTQYF; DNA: TGTGCCAGCAGTGAAAGGGGCAGGGGTGGAGATACGCAGTATTTT
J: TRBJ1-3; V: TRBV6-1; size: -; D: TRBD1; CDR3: CASRTGGVGNTIYF; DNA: TGTGCCAGCAGGACAGGGGGAGTTGGAAACACCATATATTTT
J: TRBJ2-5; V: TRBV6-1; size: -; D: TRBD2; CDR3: CASSEFRGGPQETQYF; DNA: TGTGCCAGCAGTGAATTCCGGGGGGGTCCACAAGAGACCCAGTACTTC
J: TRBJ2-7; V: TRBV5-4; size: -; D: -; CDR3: CASSFLGGSYEQYF; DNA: TGTGCCAGCAGCTTTTTGGGGGGCTCCTACGAGCAGTACTTC
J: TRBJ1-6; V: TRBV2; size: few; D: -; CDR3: CASSPDGLNSPLHF; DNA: TGTGCCAGCTCCCCAGACGGGCTAAATTCACCCCTCCACTTT
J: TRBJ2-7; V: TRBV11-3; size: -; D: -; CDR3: CASSPGGYSAEQYF; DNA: TGTGCCAGCAGCCCTGGAGGGTATTCGGCCGAGCAGTACTTC
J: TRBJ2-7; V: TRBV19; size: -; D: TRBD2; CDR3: CASSMDVGEGRYEQYF; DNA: TGTGCCAGTAGTATGGATGTGGGGGAGGGCCGGTACGAGCAGTACTTC
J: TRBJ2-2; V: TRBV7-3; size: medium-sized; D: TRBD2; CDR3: CASSLRGLAGDYTGELFF; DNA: TGTGCCAGCAGCTTAAGAGGACTAGCGGGGGATTACACCGGGGAGCTGTTTTTT
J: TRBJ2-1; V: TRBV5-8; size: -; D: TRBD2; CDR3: CASRTSGTNYNEQFF; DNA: TGTGCCAGCAGGACTAGCGGGACTAACTACAATGAGCAGTTCTTC
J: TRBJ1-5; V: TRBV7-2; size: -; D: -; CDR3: CASSQSGSNQPQHF; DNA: TGTGCCAGCAGCCAATCGGGTAGCAATCAGCCCCAGCATTTT
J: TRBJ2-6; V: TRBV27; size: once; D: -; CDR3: CASSGRGTGANVLTF; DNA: TGTGCCAGCAGTGGCAGGGGCACTGGGGCCAACGTCCTGACTTTC